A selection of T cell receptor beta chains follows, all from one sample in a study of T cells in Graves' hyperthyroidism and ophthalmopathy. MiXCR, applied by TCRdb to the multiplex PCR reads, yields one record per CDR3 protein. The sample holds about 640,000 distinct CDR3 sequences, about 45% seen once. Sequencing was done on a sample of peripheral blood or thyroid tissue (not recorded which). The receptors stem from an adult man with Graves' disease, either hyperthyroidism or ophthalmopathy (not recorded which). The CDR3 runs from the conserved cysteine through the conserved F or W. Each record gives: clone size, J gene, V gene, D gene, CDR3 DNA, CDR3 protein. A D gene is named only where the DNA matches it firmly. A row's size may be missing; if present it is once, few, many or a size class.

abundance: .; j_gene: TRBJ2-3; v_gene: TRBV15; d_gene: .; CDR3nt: TGTGCCACCAATACCCGGGACGAAACAGATGCGCAGTATTTT; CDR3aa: CATNTRDETDAQYF
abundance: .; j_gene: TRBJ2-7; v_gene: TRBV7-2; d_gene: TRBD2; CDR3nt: TGTGCCAGCAGCAAAGGACTAGCGGGCGAGCAGTACTTC; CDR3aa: CASSKGLAGEQYF
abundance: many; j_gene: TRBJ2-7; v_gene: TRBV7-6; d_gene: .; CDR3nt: TGTGCCAGCAGCTTATCGCAAGCTACCTACGAGCAGTACTTC; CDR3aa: CASSLSQATYEQYF
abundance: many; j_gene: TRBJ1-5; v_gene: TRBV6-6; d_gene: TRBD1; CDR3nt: TGTGCCAGCAGCCACAGGGGTGATCAGCCCCAGCATTTT; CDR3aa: CASSHRGDQPQHF
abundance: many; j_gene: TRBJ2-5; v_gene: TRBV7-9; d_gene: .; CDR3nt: TGTGCCAGCAGCTCTCGGACAGCCGAGACCCAGTACTTC; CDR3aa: CASSSRTAETQYF
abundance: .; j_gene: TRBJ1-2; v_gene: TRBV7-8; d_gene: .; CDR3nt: TGTGCCAGCAGCTTAGTGGGGGGGGCAGATAACTATGGCTACACCTTC; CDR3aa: CASSLVGGADNYGYTF
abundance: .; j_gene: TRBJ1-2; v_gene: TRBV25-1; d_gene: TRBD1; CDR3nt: TGTGCCAGCAGAGAAAGGGACAGGAGCTACTATGGCTACACCTTC; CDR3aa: CASRERDRSYYGYTF
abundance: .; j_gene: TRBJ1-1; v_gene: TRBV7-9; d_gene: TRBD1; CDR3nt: TGTGCCAGCAGCCAATGGACAGGGGGCAGTAACACTGAAGCTTTCTTT; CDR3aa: CASSQWTGGSNTEAFF
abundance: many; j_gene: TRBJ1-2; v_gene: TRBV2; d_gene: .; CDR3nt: TGTGCCAGCAGTGTCAACACACACTATGGCTACACCTTC; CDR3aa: CASSVNTHYGYTF
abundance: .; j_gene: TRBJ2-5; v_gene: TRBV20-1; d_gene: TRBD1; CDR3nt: TGCAGTGCTGGGACAGGGGGCGCCGAGACCCAGTACTTC; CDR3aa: CSAGTGGAETQYF
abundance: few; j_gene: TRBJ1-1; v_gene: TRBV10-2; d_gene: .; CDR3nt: TGCGCCAGCAGTGAGTGGCTTAGGGAGGGGGTCTCGAACACTGAAGCTTTCTTT; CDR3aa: CASSEWLREGVSNTEAFF
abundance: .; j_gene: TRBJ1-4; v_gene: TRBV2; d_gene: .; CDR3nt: TGTGCCAGCAGTGCCTGGGACGGTGGAAAACTGTTTTTT; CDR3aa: CASSAWDGGKLFF
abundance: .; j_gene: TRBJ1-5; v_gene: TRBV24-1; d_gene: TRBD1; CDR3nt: TGTGCCACCAGTTCGTTGGACAGGGCTCAGCCCCAGCATTTT; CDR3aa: CATSSLDRAQPQHF
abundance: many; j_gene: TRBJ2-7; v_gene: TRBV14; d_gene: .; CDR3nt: TGTGCCAGCAGCCAAGATCAACGGGTGCAGTACTTC; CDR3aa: CASSQDQRVQYF
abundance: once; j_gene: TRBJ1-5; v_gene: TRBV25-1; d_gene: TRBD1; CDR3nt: TGTGCCAGCAGTGGGACAGGGGGCCGGCAGCCCCAGCATTTT; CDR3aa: CASSGTGGRQPQHF
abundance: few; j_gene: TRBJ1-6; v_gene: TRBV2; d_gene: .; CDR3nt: TGTGCCAGCAGTCTACATGAGAGCTCCTATAATTCACCCCTCCACTTT; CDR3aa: CASSLHESSYNSPLHF
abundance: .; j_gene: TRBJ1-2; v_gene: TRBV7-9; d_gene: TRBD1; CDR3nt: TGTGCCAGCAGCTTAGGGCAACAGGGGCAGAGCTATGGCTACACCTTC; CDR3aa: CASSLGQQGQSYGYTF
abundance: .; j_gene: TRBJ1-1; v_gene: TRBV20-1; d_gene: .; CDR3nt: TGCAGTGCTAGCCCGACAGGTGAAGCTTTCTTT; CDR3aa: CSASPTGEAFF
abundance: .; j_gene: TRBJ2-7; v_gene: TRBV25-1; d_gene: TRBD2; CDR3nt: TGTGCCAGCAGTGCCGCGGGAGGGGAGGACGAGCAGTACTTC; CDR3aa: CASSAAGGEDEQYF
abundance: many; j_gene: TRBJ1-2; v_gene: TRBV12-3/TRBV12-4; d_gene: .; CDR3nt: TGTGCCAGCAGTTCCAGGGGTGGCTACACCTTC; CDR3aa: CASSSRGGYTF
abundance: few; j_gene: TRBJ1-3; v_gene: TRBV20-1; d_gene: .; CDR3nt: TGCAGTGCTAGAGACACTATATATTTT; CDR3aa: CSARDTIYF
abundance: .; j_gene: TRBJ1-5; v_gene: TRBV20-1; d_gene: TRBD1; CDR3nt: TGCAGTGCTAGGGGGACAGGGGCCCAGCATTTT; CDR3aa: CSARGTGAQHF
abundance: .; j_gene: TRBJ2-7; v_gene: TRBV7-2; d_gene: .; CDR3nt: TGTGCCAGCAGGCCAGGGGGGCCCTACGAGCAGTACTTC; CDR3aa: CASRPGGPYEQYF
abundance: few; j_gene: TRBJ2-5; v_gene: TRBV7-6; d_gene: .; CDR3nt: TGTGCCAGCAGCTTAAGTCTACTAGCTGAGACCCAGTACTTC; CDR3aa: CASSLSLLAETQYF
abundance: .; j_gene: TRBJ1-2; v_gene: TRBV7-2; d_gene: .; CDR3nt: TGTGCCAGCAGTCTTACAGGAGCCTCTCCGAACTATGGCTACACCTTC; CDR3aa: CASSLTGASPNYGYTF
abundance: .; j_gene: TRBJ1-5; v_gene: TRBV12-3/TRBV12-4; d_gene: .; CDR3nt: TGTGCCAGCAGTTTTCTGAGGGACACCCATCAGCCCCAGCATTTT; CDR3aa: CASSFLRDTHQPQHF
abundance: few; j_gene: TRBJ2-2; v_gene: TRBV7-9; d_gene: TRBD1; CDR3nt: TGTGCCAGCAGTTCGGGGACAGGGTACACCGGGGAGCTGTTTTTT; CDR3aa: CASSSGTGYTGELFF
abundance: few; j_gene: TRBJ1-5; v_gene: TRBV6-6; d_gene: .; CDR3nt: TGTGCCAGCAGTCCCGCTGGGGTCGGTCAGCCCCAGCATTTT; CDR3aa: CASSPAGVGQPQHF
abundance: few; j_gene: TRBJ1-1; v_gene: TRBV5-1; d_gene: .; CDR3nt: TGCGCCAGCAGCTTGTTCGTCACCACTGAAGCTTTCTTT; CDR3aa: CASSLFVTTEAFF
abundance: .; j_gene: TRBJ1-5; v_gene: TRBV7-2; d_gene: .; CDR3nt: TGTGCCAGCAGCTTAGTAGCAGGGTCACGCAATCAGCCCCAGCATTTT; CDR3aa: CASSLVAGSRNQPQHF
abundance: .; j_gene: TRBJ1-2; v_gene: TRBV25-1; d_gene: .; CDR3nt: TGTGCCAGCCCTGAGGGGGGCTATGGCTACACCTTC; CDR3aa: CASPEGGYGYTF
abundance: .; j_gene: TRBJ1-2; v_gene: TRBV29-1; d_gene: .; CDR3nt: TGCAGCGTTGACACGGGGCAGCGGATGATATACACCTTC; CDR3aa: CSVDTGQRMIYTF
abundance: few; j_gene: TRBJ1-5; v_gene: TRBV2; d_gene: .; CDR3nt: TGTGCCAGCCGACCCGGGAGTTATCAGCCCCAGCATTTT; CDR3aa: CASRPGSYQPQHF
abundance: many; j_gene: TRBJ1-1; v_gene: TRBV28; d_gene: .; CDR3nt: TGTGCCAGCAGTTTACAGGGCCTTGAAGCTTTCTTT; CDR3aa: CASSLQGLEAFF
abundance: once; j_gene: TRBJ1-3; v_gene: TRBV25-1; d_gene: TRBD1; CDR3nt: TGTGCCAGCACCCCGGGACAGGGCAACTCTGGAAACACCATATATTTT; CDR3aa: CASTPGQGNSGNTIYF
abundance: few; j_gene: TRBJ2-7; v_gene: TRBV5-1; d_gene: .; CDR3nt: TGCGCCAGCAGTCCTAGGAGGGCGGGACAAAACTACGAGCAGTACTTC; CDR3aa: CASSPRRAGQNYEQYF
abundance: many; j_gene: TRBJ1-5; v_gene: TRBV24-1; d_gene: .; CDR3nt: TGTGCCACCAGCCCCATCTATAGCAATCAGCCCCAGCATTTT; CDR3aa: CATSPIYSNQPQHF
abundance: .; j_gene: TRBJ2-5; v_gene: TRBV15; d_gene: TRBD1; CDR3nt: TGTGCCACCAGCACAGCCCGCGGACAGGGGGGGGAGACCCAGTACTTC; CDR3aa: CATSTARGQGGETQYF
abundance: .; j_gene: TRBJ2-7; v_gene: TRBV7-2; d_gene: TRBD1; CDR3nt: TGTGCCAGCAGCAGTTGGGGGGGACAGGGACGTCGCGAGCAGTACTTC; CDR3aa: CASSSWGGQGRREQYF
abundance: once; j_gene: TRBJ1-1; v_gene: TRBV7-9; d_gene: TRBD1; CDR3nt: TGTGCCAGCAGCTTAGGTGGGACAGGGACAGCTAACACTGAAGCTTTCTTT; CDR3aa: CASSLGGTGTANTEAFF
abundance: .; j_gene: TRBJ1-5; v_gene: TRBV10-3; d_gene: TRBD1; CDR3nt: TGTGCCATCAGCGAAGGGACAGTCAGCAATCAGCCCCAGCATTTT; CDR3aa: CAISEGTVSNQPQHF
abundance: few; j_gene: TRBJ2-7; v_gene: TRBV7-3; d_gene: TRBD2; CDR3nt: TGTGCCAGCAGCTTTTCCGGGACTAGCATCCGCGAGCAGTACTTC; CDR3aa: CASSFSGTSIREQYF
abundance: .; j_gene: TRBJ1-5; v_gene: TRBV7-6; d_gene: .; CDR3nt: TGTGCTAGTGGTTTGGACGGGGCAGGCCAGCCCCAGCATTTT; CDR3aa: CASGLDGAGQPQHF
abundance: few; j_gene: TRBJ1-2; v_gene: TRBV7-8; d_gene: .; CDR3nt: TGTGCCAGCAGCTTGCGACGGGGAAGGTATGGCTACACCTTC; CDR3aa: CASSLRRGRYGYTF
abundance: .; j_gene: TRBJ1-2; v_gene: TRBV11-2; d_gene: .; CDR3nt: TGTGCCAGCAGGGCGATAACAGGGTACTATGGCTACACCTTC; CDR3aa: CASRAITGYYGYTF
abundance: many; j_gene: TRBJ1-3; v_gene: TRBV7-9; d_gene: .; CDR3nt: TGTGCCAGCGGAACGTCGACTGGAAACACCATATATTTT; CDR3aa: CASGTSTGNTIYF
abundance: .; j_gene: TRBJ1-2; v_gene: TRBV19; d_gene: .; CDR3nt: TGTGCCAGCTCACCAATTCGGGGGTTCTATGGCTACACCTTC; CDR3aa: CASSPIRGFYGYTF
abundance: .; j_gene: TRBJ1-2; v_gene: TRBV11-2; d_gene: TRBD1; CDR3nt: TGTGCCAGCAGTTTCCGGACAGGGGCGGACTATGGCTACACCTTC; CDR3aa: CASSFRTGADYGYTF
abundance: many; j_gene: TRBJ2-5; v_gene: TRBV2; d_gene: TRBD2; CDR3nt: TGTGCCAGCAGTGGTGGTCCGGGACTAGGTTTCGAGACCCAGTACTTC; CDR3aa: CASSGGPGLGFETQYF
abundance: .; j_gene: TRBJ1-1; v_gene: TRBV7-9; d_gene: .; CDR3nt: TGTGCCAGCAGCTTAGCGATGGTTTCAACTGAAGCTTTCTTT; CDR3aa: CASSLAMVSTEAFF
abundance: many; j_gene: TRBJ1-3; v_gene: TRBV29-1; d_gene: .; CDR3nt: TGCAGCGTTACAGACAGTCCTGGAAACACCATATATTTT; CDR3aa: CSVTDSPGNTIYF
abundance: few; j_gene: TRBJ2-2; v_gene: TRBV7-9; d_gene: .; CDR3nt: TGTGCCAGCAGCTCCGACAGCAACACCGGGGAGCTGTTTTTT; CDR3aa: CASSSDSNTGELFF
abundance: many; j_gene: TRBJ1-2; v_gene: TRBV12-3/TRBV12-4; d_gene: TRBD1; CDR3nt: TGTGCCAGCAGTCGCGGGACAGGGTACTATGGCTACACCTTC; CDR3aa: CASSRGTGYYGYTF
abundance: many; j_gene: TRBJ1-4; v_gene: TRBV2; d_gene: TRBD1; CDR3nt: TGTGCCAGCAGCCCCGGACAGGGGCGGTTGGAAAAACTGTTTTTT; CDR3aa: CASSPGQGRLEKLFF
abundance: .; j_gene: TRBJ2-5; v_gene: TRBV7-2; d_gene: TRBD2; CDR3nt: TGTGCCGGCAGTATCAGCGGGACCCAAGAGACCCAGTACTTC; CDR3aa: CAGSISGTQETQYF
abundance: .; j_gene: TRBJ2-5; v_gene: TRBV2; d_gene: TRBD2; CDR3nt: TGTGCCAGCAGTGAGCCCTATAGGCGGGGGCAAGAGACCCAGTACTTC; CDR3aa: CASSEPYRRGQETQYF
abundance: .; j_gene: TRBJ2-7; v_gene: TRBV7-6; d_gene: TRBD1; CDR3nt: TGCGCCAGCAGCTGGACAGGGGACACCTACGAGCAGTACTTC; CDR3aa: CASSWTGDTYEQYF